Each of the 6 T cell receptor beta chains below was sequenced from the same sample in a study of type 1 regulatory T cells. Study conclusions and caveats: Compared with non-type 1 regulatory T cells, type 1 regulatory T cells showed a more restricted TCR repertoire.

No antigens are known for them. Each CDR3 protein gets one entry after TCRdb re-called the reads with MiXCR. This sample has tens of thousands of distinct CDR3 sequences, with around 20% found just once. Material for sequencing was cultured type 1 regulatory T (Tr1) cells, either the whole culture or a sorted fraction (not recorded which). Source of these receptors: a human donor in good health.

This clonotype has only a few counts. The chain uses TRBV20-1 and TRBJ1-5; 7 bases match TRBD1. CDR3 length: 14 amino acids. CDR1 DFQATT and CDR2 SNEGSKA come from the germline V gene (reference sequence). The V and J ends lost 3 bases and 1 base, in that order; junction bases with no gene match: 3. The CDR3 loop reads CSARKGQSNQPQHF. CDR3 coding DNA: TGCAGTGCTAGGAAGGGACAGAGCAATCAGCCCCAGCATTTT.

The V call is TRBV12-3 or TRBV12-4, the J call TRBJ1-2; no clear D. Trimming cost V 3 bases and J 7 bases, with 9 bases left between them. The CDR3 totals 12 residues. This CDR3 is CASSLGSGGYTF. CDR3 DNA: TGTGCCAGCAGTTTGGGGTCGGGTGGCTACACCTTC.

The CDR3, as DNA: TGTGCCAGCAGCTTAGTCCGGGAGGGTGAGCAGTTCTTC. Protein product: CASSLVREGEQFF. V is TRBV11-2 and J is TRBJ2-1; 8 bases agree with TRBD2. After removal of 1 base from V and 9 bases from J, the junction contained 2 bases not matched to a gene. The CDR3 has 13 residues. Germline-derived CDR1 and CDR2 are SGHAT and FQNNGV. The variable domain in full, with the rest retrieved from reference TRBV11-2 and TRBJ2-1, is EAGVAQSPRYKIIEKRQSVAFWCNPISGHATLYWYQQILGQGPKLLIQFQNNGVVDDSQLPKDRFSAERLKGVDSTLKIQPAKLEDSAVYLCASSLVREGEQFFGPGTRLTVL.

The chain joins TRBV7-3 to TRBJ2-1; a possible D gene is TRBD1 (6 bases). The V end lost 3 bases, the J end lost 0 bases, and 9 bases lay between the germline ends. Germline assignment: CDR1 SGHTA and CDR2 FQGTGA. CDR3 length: 15 residues. This CDR3 is CASSFDRSSYNEQFF. CDR3 nucleotides: TGTGCCAGCAGCTTTGACAGGAGCTCCTACAATGAGCAGTTCTTC.

The genes are TRBV27 and TRBJ2-2, with 9 bases fitting TRBD1. The CDR3 runs to 14 residues. V lost 5 bases to trimming and J lost 6 bases; unmatched junction nucleotides: 4. Germline V gene data show CDR1 as MNHEY and CDR2 as SMNVEV (reference sequence). DNA for the CDR3: TGTGCCAGCAGTCTGGACAGGGGTCCCGGGGAGCTGTTTTTT. This sequence encodes CASSLDRGPGELFF.

This clonotype was recorded once. A read error is likely, as this CDR3 ends without the conserved phenylalanine or tryptophan. The DNA is left out, because the CDR3 cannot be placed on it with certainty; the CDR3 is given as TCRdb lists it. V usage is TRBV27 and J usage is TRBJ1-1; the D call of TRBD1 is as the table states it, not checked on the DNA. The germline V gene has CDR1 MNHEY and CDR2 SMNVEV (reference sequence). The CDR3 has 16 residues if both end residues are counted. CDR3: CASSSTGVGRTLKLQT.